The clone carrying this T cell receptor beta chain was counted between two and nine times. The antigen remains undetermined. At one boundary the junction diverges from the germline segment, which might be a read error. Treatment of patients with chemo-refractory metastatic non-small-cell lung cancer consisted of focal radiation plus CTLA-4 blockade with ipilimumab. This sample was taken from a study of radiotherapy plus CTLA-4 blockade in lung cancer. General observations from the study: Reports identified early blood T cell clone dynamics, with interferon-beta, as the best response predictor. Among blood TCR repertoires after radiotherapy plus ipilimumab, tumor-derived clones expanded.

Profiling relied on immunoSEQ multiplex PCR, and the TCRdb table lists in-frame clones only, not all of them. The repertoire holds about 39,000 clones, approximately 79% seen once, with more than 20% in the top ten. Germline V CDR1 and CDR2: SSHAT, FNYEAQ (reference sequence). The CDR3 spans 16 residues. V gene TRBV7-7 combines with J gene TRBJ2-7, with 8 bases fitting TRBD1. The sample was peripheral blood, taken from a patient treated with radiotherapy plus ipilimumab. The source of this sequence is a human donor with non-small cell lung cancer that progressed on radiotherapy plus ipilimumab. CDR3 amino acids: CASSLASGQEGYGQYF. Here the CDR3 DNA reads TGTGCTAGCAGCTTAGCTTCGGGACAGGAGGGCTATGGGCAGTACTTC.